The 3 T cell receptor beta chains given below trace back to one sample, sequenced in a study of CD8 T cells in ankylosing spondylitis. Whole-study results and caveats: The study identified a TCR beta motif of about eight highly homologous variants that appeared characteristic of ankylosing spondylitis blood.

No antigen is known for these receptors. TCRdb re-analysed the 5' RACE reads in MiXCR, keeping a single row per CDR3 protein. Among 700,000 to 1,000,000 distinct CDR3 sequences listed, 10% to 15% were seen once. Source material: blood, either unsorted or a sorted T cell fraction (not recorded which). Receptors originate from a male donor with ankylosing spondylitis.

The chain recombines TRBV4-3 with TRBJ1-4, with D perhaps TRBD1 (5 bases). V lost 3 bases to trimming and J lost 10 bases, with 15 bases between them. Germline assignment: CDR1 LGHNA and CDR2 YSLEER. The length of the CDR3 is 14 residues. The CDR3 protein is CASSHTAGTGKLFF. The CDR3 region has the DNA TGCGCCAGCAGCCACACGGCGGGGACGGGAAAACTGTTTTTT.

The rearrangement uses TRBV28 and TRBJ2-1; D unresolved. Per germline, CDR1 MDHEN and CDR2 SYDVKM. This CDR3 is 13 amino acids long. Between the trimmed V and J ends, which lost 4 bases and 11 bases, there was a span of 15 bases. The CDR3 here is CASSYLAAAQQFF. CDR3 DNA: TGTGCCAGCAGTTACTTGGCGGCGGCGCAGCAGTTCTTC.

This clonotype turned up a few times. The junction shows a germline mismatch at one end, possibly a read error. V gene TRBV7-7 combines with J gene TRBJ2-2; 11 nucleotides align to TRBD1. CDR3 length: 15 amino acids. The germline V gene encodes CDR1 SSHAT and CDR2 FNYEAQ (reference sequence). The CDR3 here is CASSIRTGGPGELFF. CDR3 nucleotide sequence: TGTGCTAGCAGCATAAGGACAGGGGGCCCCGGGGAGCTGTTTTTT.